What follows is one T cell receptor (beta chain) and its context. Antigen: not known. The sample comes from a study of cytomegalovirus exposure and HLA in healthy donors. Study results and limitations: The study put some 150 TCR beta chains on its list as cytomegalovirus-associated.

Vbeta (60) and Jbeta (13) primers were used in the PCR. Some clones are missing from TCRdb's copy, which holds only in-frame ones; the method was immunoSEQ multiplex PCR. The data show around 130,000 clones, with roughly 80% seen just once and more than 1.4% held by the top ten. CDR3 length equals 17 residues. Germline trimming cut 4 bases from V and 4 bases from J; bases unmatched to any gene: 13. The germline V gene encodes CDR1 SGHRS and CDR2 YFSETQ. This receptor was obtained from a woman under 30 in good health and CMV-seronegative. Material: PBMCs. This sequence joins TRBV5-1 and TRBJ2-7; the match to TRBD1 covers 11 bases. Here the CDR3 DNA reads TGCGCCAGCAGCCGGACAGGGGGCGTGTTGGGGTTGTACGAGCAGTACTTC. Encoded protein: CASSRTGGVLGLYEQYF.